This TCR beta chain was captured in a study of CD8 T cells in Susac syndrome. Study observations and caveats: The CD4+ T cell repertoires, which came from Susac syndrome patients, showed no sign of clonal expansion.

After extraction with the RNeasy kit, 0.5 to 1 ug of the RNA was reverse transcribed using random hexamers. In TCRdb, the immunoSEQ multiplex PCR reads were re-called with MiXCR into one record per CDR3 protein. The data contain about 94,000 distinct CDR3 sequences, roughly 94% of them singletons. In germline, CDR1 is SNHLY, CDR2 FYNNEI. The ends were cut back, 3 bases at V and 0 bases at J, with 15 bases in the middle. CDR3 length equals 17 residues. This clonotype appeared a single time. The antigen remains unidentified. TCR beta sequences were obtained from blood CD8+ and CD4+ T cells. The chain carries TRBV2 and TRBJ2-1; no clear D gene. The sample was CD4+ T cells from PBMCs. The clonotype comes from a human donor with Susac syndrome. The CDR3 coding sequence is TGTGCCAGCAGTGACTTTGGCCCCCTAAGCTCCTACAATGAGCAGTTCTTC. This gives the protein CASSDFGPLSSYNEQFF.